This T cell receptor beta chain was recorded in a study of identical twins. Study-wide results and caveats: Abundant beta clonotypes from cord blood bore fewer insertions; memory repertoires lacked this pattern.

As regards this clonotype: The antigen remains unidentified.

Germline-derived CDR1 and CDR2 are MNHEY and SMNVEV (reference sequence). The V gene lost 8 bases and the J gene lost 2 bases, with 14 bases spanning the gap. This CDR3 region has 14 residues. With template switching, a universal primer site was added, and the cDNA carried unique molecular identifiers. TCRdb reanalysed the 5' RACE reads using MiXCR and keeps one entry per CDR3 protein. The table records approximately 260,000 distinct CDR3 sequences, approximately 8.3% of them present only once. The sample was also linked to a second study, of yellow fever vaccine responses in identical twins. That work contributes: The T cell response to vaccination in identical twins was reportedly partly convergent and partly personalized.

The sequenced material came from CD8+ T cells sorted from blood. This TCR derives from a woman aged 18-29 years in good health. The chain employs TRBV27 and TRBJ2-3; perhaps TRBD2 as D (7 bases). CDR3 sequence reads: CASGGAPSTDTQYF. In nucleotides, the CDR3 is TGTGCCAGCGGGGGGGCCCCCTCCACAGATACGCAGTATTTT.